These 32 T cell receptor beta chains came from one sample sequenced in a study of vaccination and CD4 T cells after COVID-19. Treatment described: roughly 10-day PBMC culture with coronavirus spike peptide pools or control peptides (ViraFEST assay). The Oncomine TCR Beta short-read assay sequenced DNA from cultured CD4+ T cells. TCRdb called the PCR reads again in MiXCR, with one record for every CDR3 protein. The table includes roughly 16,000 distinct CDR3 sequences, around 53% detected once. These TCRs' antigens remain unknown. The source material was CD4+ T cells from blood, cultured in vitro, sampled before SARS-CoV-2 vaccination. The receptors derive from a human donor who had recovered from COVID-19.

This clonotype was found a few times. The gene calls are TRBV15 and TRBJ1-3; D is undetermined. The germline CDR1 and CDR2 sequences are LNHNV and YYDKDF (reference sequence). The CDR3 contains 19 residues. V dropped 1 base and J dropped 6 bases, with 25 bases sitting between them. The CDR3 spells CATSRARTTGTATPNTIYF. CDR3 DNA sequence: TGTGCCACCAGCAGAGCAAGAACTACGGGAACAGCCACACCAAACACCATATATTTT.

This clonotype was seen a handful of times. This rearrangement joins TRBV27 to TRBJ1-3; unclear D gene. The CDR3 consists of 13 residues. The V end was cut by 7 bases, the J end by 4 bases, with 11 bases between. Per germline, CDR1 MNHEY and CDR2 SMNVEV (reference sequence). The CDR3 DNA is TGTGCCAGCAAGCAGGTAGCAGGAAACACCATATATTTT. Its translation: CASKQVAGNTIYF.

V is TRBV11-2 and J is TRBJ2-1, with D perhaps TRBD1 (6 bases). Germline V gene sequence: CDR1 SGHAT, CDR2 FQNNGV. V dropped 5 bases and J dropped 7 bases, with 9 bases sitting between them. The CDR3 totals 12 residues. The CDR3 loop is CASSPQGNEQFF. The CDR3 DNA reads TGTGCCAGCAGCCCGCAGGGGAATGAGCAGTTCTTC.

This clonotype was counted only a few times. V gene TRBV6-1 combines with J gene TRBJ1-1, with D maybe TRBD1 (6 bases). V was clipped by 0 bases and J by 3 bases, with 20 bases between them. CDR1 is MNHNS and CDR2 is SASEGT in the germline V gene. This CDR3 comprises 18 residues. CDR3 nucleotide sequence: TGTGCCAGCAGTGAAGCAATCCGGGGGGCCCTTAGGGACACTGAAGCTTTCTTT. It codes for CASSEAIRGALRDTEAFF.

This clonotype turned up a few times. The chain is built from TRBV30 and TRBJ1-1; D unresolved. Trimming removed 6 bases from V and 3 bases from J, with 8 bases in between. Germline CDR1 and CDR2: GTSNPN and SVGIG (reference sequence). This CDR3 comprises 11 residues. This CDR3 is CACGWDTEAFF. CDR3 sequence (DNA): TGTGCCTGCGGGTGGGACACTGAAGCTTTCTTT.

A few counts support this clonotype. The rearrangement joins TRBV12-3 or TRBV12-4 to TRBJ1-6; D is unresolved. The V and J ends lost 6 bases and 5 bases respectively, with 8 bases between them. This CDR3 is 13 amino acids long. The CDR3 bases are TGTGCCAGCAGCATAAACCATAATTCACCCCTCCACTTT. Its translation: CASSINHNSPLHF.

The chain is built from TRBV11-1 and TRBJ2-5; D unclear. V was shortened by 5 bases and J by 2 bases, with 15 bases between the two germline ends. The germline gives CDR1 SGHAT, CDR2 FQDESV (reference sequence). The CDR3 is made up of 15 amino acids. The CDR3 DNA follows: TGTGCCAGCAGCCCCTCACGTGGGCAGCAAGAGACCCAGTACTTC. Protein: CASSPSRGQQETQYF.

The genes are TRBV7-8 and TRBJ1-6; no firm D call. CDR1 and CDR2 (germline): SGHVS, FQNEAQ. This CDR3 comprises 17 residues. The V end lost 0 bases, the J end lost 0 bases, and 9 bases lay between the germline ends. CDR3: CASSLARRDSYNSPLHF. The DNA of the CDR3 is TGTGCCAGCAGCTTAGCGAGAAGGGACTCCTATAATTCACCCCTCCACTTT.

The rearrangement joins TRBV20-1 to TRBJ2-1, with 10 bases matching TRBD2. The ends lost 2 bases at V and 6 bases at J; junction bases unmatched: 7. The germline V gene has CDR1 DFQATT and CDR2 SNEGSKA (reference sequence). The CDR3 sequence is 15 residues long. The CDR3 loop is CSARLTSGFSNEQFF. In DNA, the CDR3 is TGCAGTGCTAGACTGACTAGCGGGTTTTCCAATGAGCAGTTCTTC.

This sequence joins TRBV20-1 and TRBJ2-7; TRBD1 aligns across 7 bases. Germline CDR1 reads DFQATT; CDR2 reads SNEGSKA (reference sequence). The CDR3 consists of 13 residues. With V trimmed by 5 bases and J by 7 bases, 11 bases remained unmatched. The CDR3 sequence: CSARLDRDGEQYF. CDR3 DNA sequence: TGCAGTGCTCGACTCGACAGGGATGGTGAGCAGTACTTC.

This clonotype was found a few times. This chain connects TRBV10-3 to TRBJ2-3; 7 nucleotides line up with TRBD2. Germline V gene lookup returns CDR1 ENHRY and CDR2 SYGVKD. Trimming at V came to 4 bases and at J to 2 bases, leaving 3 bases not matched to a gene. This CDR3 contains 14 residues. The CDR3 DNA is TGTGCCATCAGTGCAGCGGGATACACAGATACGCAGTATTTT. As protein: CAISAAGYTDTQYF.

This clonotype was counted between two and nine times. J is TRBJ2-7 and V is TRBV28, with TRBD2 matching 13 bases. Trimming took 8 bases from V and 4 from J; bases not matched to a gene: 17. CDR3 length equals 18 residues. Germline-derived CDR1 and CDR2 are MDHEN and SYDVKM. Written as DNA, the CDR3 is TGTGCCAGCCTGAGCCCTCTGGGACTAGCGGGGAGTTCGTACGAGCAGTACTTC. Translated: CASLSPLGLAGSSYEQYF.

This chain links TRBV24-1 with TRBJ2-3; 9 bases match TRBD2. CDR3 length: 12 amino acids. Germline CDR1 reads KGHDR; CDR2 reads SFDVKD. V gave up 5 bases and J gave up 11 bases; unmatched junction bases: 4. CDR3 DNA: TGTGCCACCAGTGCCCCAGCGGGAGGGCAGTATTTT. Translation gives CATSAPAGGQYF.

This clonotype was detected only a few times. The chain's CDR3 is CASSLSGVGTEAFF. In nucleotides, the CDR3 is TGTGCCAGCAGTTTGTCCGGGGTGGGCACTGAAGCTTTCTTT. This chain uses TRBV7-2 with TRBJ1-1; no clear D. This CDR3 is 14 amino acids long. V was shortened by 6 bases and J by 4 bases, with 15 bases between the two germline ends. The germline gives CDR1 SGHTA, CDR2 FQGNSA.

In DNA, the CDR3 is TGTGCCAGCAGAAGGGTGAACACTGAAGCTTTCTTT. It yields the protein CASRRVNTEAFF. The V gene is TRBV2, the J gene TRBJ1-1; D unclear. Germline V gene lookup returns CDR1 SNHLY and CDR2 FYNNEI. The CDR3 runs to 12 residues. Trimming pared 6 bases from V and 0 bases from J, leaving 5 bases between.

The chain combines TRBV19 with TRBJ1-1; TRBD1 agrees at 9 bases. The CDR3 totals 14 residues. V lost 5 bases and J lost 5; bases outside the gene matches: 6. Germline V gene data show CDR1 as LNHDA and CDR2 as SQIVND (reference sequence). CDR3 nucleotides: TGTGCCAGTAGTTTTACAGGGGGCAGGACTGAAGCTTTCTTT. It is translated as CASSFTGGRTEAFF.

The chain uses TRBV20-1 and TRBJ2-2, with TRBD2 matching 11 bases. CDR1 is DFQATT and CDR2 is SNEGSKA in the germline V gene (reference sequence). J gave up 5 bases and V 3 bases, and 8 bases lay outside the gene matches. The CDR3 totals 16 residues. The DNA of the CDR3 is TGCAGTGCTAGCAGGTCAGGACTAGCGGGTACCGGGGAGCTGTTTTTT. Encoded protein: CSASRSGLAGTGELFF.

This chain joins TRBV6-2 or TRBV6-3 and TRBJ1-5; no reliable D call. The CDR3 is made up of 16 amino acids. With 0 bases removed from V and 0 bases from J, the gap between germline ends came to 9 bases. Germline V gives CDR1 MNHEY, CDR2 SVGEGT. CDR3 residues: CASSYSTGSSNQPQHF. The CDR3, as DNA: TGTGCCAGCAGTTACTCGACGGGGAGTAGCAATCAGCCCCAGCATTTT.

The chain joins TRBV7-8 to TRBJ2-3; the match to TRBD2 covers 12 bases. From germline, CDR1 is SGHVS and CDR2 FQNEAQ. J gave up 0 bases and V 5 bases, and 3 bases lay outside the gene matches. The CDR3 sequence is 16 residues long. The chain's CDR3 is CASSLGLAGSTDTQYF. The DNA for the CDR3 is TGTGCCAGCAGCCTCGGACTAGCGGGGAGCACAGATACGCAGTATTTT.

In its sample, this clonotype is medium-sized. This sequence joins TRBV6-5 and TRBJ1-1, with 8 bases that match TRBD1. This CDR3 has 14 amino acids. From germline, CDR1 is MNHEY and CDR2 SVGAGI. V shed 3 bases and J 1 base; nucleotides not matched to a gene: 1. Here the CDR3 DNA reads TGTGCCAGCAGTTATGGACAGGGGAACACTGAAGCTTTCTTT. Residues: CASSYGQGNTEAFF.

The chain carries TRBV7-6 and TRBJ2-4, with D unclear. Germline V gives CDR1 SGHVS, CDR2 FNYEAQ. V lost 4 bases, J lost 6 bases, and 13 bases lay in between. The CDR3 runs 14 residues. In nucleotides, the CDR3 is TGTGCCAGCAGCTCTGACGGCCCGGGAAACATTCAGTACTTC. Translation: CASSSDGPGNIQYF.

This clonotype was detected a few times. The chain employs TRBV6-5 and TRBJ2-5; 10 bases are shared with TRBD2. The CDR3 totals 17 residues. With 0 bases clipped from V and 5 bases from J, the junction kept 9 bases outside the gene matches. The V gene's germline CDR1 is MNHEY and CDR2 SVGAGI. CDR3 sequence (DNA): TGTGCCAGCAGTTACTCGAAGAGCGGGGGGGCCTCGGAGACCCAGTACTTC. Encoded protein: CASSYSKSGGASETQYF.

CDR3: CASSAAGTSDAEQFF. The DNA of the CDR3 is TGTGCCAGCAGCGCTGCCGGGACTAGCGACGCTGAGCAGTTCTTC. The V call is TRBV7-3, the J call TRBJ2-1, with 10 bases lining up with TRBD2. From germline, CDR1 is SGHTA and CDR2 FQGTGA. J was trimmed by 9 bases and V by 5 bases; bases with no gene match: 10. This CDR3 has 15 amino acids.

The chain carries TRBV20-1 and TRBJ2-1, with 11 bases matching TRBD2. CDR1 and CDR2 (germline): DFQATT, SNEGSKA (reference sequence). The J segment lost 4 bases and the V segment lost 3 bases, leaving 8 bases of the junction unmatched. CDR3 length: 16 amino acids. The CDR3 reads CSARPRRLAGYNEQFF. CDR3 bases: TGCAGTGCTAGGCCTCGGAGACTAGCGGGATACAATGAGCAGTTCTTC.

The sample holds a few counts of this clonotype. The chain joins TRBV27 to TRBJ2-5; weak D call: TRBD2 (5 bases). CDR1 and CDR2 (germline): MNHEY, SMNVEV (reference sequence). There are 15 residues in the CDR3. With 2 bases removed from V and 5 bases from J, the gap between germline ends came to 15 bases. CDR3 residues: CASSLGGYERETQYF. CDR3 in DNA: TGTGCCAGCAGTTTAGGCGGGTATGAAAGGGAGACCCAGTACTTC.

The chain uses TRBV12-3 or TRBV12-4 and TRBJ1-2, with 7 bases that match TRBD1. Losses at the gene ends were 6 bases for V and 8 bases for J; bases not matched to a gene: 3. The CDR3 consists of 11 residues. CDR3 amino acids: CASRDRSGYTF. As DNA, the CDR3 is TGTGCCAGCAGGGACAGGTCCGGCTACACCTTC.

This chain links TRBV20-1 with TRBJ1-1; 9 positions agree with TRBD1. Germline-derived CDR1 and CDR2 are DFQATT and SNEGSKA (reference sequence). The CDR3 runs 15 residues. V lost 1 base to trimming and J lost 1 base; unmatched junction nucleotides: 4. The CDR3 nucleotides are TGCAGTGCTAGAGGACAGGGGGACCAGAACACTGAAGCTTTCTTT. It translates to CSARGQGDQNTEAFF.

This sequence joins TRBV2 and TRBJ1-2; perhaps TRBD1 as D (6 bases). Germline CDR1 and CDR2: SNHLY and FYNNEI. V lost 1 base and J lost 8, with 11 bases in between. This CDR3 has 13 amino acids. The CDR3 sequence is CASSEDAGAGYTF. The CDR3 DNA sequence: TGTGCCAGCAGTGAAGATGCAGGGGCCGGCTACACCTTC.

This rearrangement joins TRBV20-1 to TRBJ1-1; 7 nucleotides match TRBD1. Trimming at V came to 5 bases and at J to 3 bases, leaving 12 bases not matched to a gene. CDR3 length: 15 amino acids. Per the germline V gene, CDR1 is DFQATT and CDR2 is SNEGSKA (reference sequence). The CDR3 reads CSALKKGALDTEAFF. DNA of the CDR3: TGCAGTGCTCTAAAGAAGGGGGCGCTCGACACTGAAGCTTTCTTT.

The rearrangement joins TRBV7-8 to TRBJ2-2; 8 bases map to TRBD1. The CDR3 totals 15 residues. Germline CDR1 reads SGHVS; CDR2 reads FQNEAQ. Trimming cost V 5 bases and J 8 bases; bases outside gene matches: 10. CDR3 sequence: CASSPQGQGSGELFF. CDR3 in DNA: TGTGCCAGCAGCCCCCAAGGACAGGGTTCTGGGGAGCTGTTTTTT.

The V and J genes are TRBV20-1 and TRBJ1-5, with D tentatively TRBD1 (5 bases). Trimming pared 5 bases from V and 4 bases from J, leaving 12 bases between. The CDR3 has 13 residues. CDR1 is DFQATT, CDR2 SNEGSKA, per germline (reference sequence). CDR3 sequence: CSAHGGGNQPQHF. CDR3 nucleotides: TGCAGTGCTCATGGGGGGGGAAATCAGCCCCAGCATTTT.

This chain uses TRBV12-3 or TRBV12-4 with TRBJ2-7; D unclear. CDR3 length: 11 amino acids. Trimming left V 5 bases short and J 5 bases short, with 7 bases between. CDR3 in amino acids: CASSRGDEQYF. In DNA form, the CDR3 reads TGTGCCAGCAGTCGAGGAGACGAGCAGTACTTC.